The T cell receptor beta chain described here comes from a study of cytomegalovirus exposure and HLA in healthy donors. Findings and limits, study-wide: In a later analysis, donors in an Asian-associated ancestry cluster reportedly had fewer N-insertions in productive TCRs than the cohort mean. Exclusion applied to some V segments, including TRBV6-2 and TRBV6-3, as they were indistinguishable. Roughly uniform depth of sequencing across donors was assumed in presence/absence analyses. Available immune exposure information covered CMV serostatus only.

Regarding this clone: Antigen unknown.

The study ran its PCR with 60 Vbeta and 13 Jbeta primers. Clones were read by immunoSEQ multiplex PCR, and TCRdb kept only the in-frame ones, dropping some. The top ten hold less than 8.5% of the sample, which has under 300,000 clones, about 80% seen once. Germline values: CDR1 SQVTM, CDR2 ANQGSEA. The V and J ends lost 6 bases and 0 bases, in that order; junction bases with no gene match: 13. CDR3 length: 16 residues. The clonotype comes from a woman aged 55-69 years in good health and CMV-seropositive. The sample taken for sequencing was PBMCs. V is TRBV29-1 and J is TRBJ1-1; TRBD1 matches 7 bases. For the CDR3, the DNA is TGCAGCGTCCAGCCGGGACAGCGCTCCATGAACACTGAAGCTTTCTTT. This encodes CSVQPGQRSMNTEAFF.